The 21 T cell receptor beta chains reported below all come from one sample, sequenced in a study of spatial heterogeneity in lung cancer. Time point specified: sample taken at primary tumor resection. Frozen PBMC, nontumor lung or tumor provided whole RNA, which was sequenced unsorted. TCRdb reanalysed the 5' RACE reads using MiXCR and keeps one entry per CDR3 protein. The table lists about 12,000 distinct CDR3 sequences, 12% to 15% of them singletons. The source material was PBMCs, sampled at surgery. These TCRs come from a male donor with early-stage non-small cell lung cancer.

V gene TRBV6-5 combines with J gene TRBJ1-4; D is uncertain. V gave up 3 bases and J gave up 7 bases, with 12 bases separating them. Germline-derived CDR1 and CDR2 are MNHEY and SVGAGI. The CDR3 runs 14 residues. The CDR3: CASSYGPGIEKLFF. CDR3 sequence (DNA): TGTGCCAGCAGTTATGGCCCTGGAATTGAAAAACTGTTTTTT.

This clonotype was counted a few times. V usage is TRBV6-2 or TRBV6-3 and J usage is TRBJ1-2; 7 nucleotides agree with TRBD1. Germline lookup yields CDR1 MNHEY and CDR2 SVGEGT. The CDR3 covers 13 residues. V shed 5 bases, J shed 3 bases, and the junction held 3 bases outside the gene matches. The CDR3 nucleotides are TGTGCCAGCAGTAAAGGGACAGACTATGGCTACACCTTC. This sequence encodes CASSKGTDYGYTF.

Only a few counts were recorded for this clonotype. This rearrangement joins TRBV20-1 to TRBJ1-2; D is unclear. V was clipped by 4 bases and J by 0 bases, with 6 bases between them. Looked up from germline, CDR1 is DFQATT and CDR2 is SNEGSKA (reference sequence). The CDR3 spans 12 residues. CDR3 DNA: TGCAGTGCTACTATAGCTAACTATGGCTACACCTTC. Protein: CSATIANYGYTF.

This clonotype has just a few counts. V is TRBV13 and J is TRBJ2-7; D not resolved. The CDR3 consists of 13 residues. Trimming cost V 1 base and J 1 base, with 5 bases left between them. In germline, CDR1 is PRHDT, CDR2 FYEKMQ (reference sequence). In nucleotides, the CDR3 is TGTGCCAGCAGCTTAGTAGATTCCTACGAGCAGTACTTC. Amino acids: CASSLVDSYEQYF.

This clonotype appeared a few times. Here the CDR3 DNA reads TGTGCCAGTAGTAAGGGTAGGGATCAGCCCCAGCATTTT. Amino acids: CASSKGRDQPQHF. J is TRBJ1-5 and V is TRBV19; no clear D gene. The CDR3 has 13 amino acids. V shed 4 bases and J shed 5 bases, with 9 bases lying between them. Germline CDR1 is LNHDA and CDR2 is SQIVND (reference sequence).

The table lists this clonotype with a few counts. The chain uses TRBV20-1 and TRBJ1-5; D uncertain. The germline V gene encodes CDR1 DFQATT and CDR2 SNEGSKA (reference sequence). V was clipped by 2 bases and J by 2 bases, with 4 bases between them. The CDR3 spans 12 residues. CDR3 amino acids: CSARQGNQPQHF. CDR3 coding DNA: TGCAGTGCTAGACAGGGCAATCAGCCCCAGCATTTT.

This clonotype was detected ten times or more. J is TRBJ2-1 and V is TRBV7-6; a possible D gene is TRBD1 (5 bases). Trimming removed 5 bases from V and 8 bases from J, with 13 bases in between. This CDR3 is built from 13 residues. CDR1 and CDR2 (germline): SGHVS, FNYEAQ. CDR3 in DNA: TGTGCCAGCAGCCTGGGGCCGAATTATGAGCAGTTCTTC. It encodes CASSLGPNYEQFF.

This clonotype was found a few times. The gene calls are TRBV9 and TRBJ2-7, with 12 bases fitting TRBD1. Unmatched junction bases numbered 4, after V lost 4 bases and J lost 5 bases. CDR1 SGDLS and CDR2 YYNGEE come from the germline V gene. There are 14 residues in the CDR3. The CDR3 here is CASSLRDRGHEQYF. The CDR3 DNA is TGTGCCAGCAGCTTGAGGGACAGGGGGCACGAGCAGTACTTC.

The rearrangement joins TRBV6-2 or TRBV6-3 to TRBJ1-2; weak D call: TRBD1 (5 bases). V gave up 6 bases and J gave up 2 bases, with 10 bases separating them. This CDR3 is built from 13 residues. The V gene's germline CDR1 is MNHEY and CDR2 SVGEGT. The CDR3 DNA sequence: TGTGCCAGCAGAGCACAGGCGAACTATGGCTACACCTTC. It codes for CASRAQANYGYTF.

V usage is TRBV28 and J usage is TRBJ1-5; D gene ambiguous. Trimming removed 0 bases from V and 0 bases from J, with 15 bases in between. Germline CDR1 MDHEN, CDR2 SYDVKM. The CDR3 is 18 amino acids. The CDR3 nucleotides read TGTGCCAGCAGTTTATGGTCTAACTCAGGATATAGCAATCAGCCCCAGCATTTT. It encodes CASSLWSNSGYSNQPQHF.

This clonotype was detected many times. The chain uses TRBV4-1 and TRBJ1-4; the D gene is possibly TRBD1 (6 bases). CDR1 is MGHRA and CDR2 is YSYEKL in the germline V gene. Trimming cost V 1 base and J 7 bases, with 13 bases left between them. The CDR3 covers 15 residues. The CDR3 region is CASSQVDRRSEKLFF. The CDR3 DNA follows: TGCGCCAGCAGCCAAGTCGACAGGCGAAGTGAAAAACTGTTTTTT.

The chain recombines TRBV14 with TRBJ2-5; no firm D call. The V gene's germline CDR1 is SGHDN and CDR2 FVKESK. This CDR3 has 15 amino acids. Trimming left V 1 base short and J 5 bases short, with 14 bases between. Written as DNA, the CDR3 is TGTGCCAGCAGCCAAGGAACTTTCTTCGAGGAGACCCAGTACTTC. Encoded protein: CASSQGTFFEETQYF. The full variable domain, rest sourced from reference TRBV14 and TRBJ2-5, is EAGVTQFPSHSVIEKGQTVTLRCDPISGHDNLYWYRRVMGKEIKFLLHFVKESKQDESGMPNNRFLAERTGGTYSTLKVQPAELEDSGVYFCASSQGTFFEETQYFGPGTRLLVL.

Only a few counts were recorded for this clonotype. The V gene is TRBV20-1, the J gene TRBJ1-4, with a tentative D call TRBD1 (5 bases). The germline gives CDR1 DFQATT, CDR2 SNEGSKA (reference sequence). The V end was cut by 5 bases, the J end by 6 bases, with 13 bases between. The length of the CDR3 is 13 residues. CDR3 sequence: CSAGTSGYEKLFF. The DNA of the CDR3 is TGCAGTGCTGGGACGTCGGGCTATGAAAAACTGTTTTTT.

This chain joins TRBV29-1 and TRBJ2-1; D may be TRBD2 (6 bases). Trimming took 8 bases from V and 4 from J, leaving 12 bases between them. The length of the CDR3 is 12 residues. Germline V lookup: CDR1 SQVTM, CDR2 ANQGSEA. The CDR3 region is CSSGGIYNEQFF. CDR3 DNA: TGCAGCTCTGGGGGGATTTACAATGAGCAGTTCTTC.

In this sample, this clonotype turned up many times. The gene calls are TRBV6-2 or TRBV6-3 and TRBJ1-5, with D possibly matching TRBD1 (5 bases). The V end lost 10 bases, the J end lost 3 bases, and 16 bases lay between the germline ends. Germline V CDR1 and CDR2: MNHEY, SVGEGT. CDR3 length: 14 amino acids. The CDR3 nucleotides are TGTGCCACCCCAACGGGACGGGTCAATCAGCCCCAGCATTTT. It specifies CATPTGRVNQPQHF.

This clonotype was picked up many times. The chain links TRBV4-1 to TRBJ2-3; D uncertain. V lost 0 bases to trimming and J lost 1 base, with 8 bases between them. Per the germline V gene, CDR1 is MGHRA and CDR2 is YSYEKL. The CDR3 spans 15 residues. The CDR3 nucleotides read TGCGCCAGCAGCCAAGATTCGAAAGGCACAGATACGCAGTATTTT. Residues: CASSQDSKGTDTQYF.

The chain employs TRBV20-1 and TRBJ2-7, with D possibly being TRBD1 or TRBD2 (5 bases each). CDR1 and CDR2 (germline): DFQATT, SNEGSKA (reference sequence). CDR3 length: 17 residues. Trimming took off 3 bases at V and 4 bases at J, with 25 bases between the two ends. CDR3 region: CSARALRGDGRLYEQYF. CDR3 DNA: TGCAGTGCTAGGGCGCTCCGTGGGGACGGAAGACTTTACGAGCAGTACTTC.

The chain combines TRBV15 with TRBJ2-1; no firm D call. This CDR3 is 13 amino acids long. The V gene lost 10 bases and the J gene lost 0 bases, with 10 bases spanning the gap. Germline lookup yields CDR1 LNHNV and CDR2 YYDKDF (reference sequence). The CDR3 here is CAKTDSSYNEQFF. The CDR3 DNA reads TGTGCCAAAACCGATAGCTCCTACAATGAGCAGTTCTTC. Drawing the rest from reference TRBV15 and TRBJ2-1, the complete variable domain is DAMVIQNPRYQVTQFGKPVTLSCSQTLNHNVMYWYQQKSSQAPKLLFHYYDKDFNNEADTPDNFQSRRPNTSFCFLDIRSPGLGDTAMYLCAKTDSSYNEQFFGPGTRLTVL.

This clonotype was found a few times. V gene TRBV7-9 combines with J gene TRBJ2-7, with D maybe TRBD2 (6 bases). Germline V gene lookup returns CDR1 SEHNR and CDR2 FQNEAQ (reference sequence). There are 18 residues in the CDR3. V dropped 9 bases and J dropped 5 bases, with 32 bases sitting between them. CDR3 residues: CASTAPAGSGENRNEQYF. DNA for the CDR3: TGTGCCAGTACTGCTCCTGCCGGATCGGGAGAAAATCGAAACGAGCAGTACTTC.

The rearrangement joins TRBV7-7 to TRBJ2-5; D may correspond to TRBD1 or TRBD2 (6 bases each). The CDR3 extends over 12 amino acids. Germline V gene data show CDR1 as SSHAT and CDR2 as FNYEAQ (reference sequence). Trimming cost V 11 bases and J 5 bases, with 15 bases left between them. The CDR3 loop reads CALGGPGETQYF. CDR3 bases: TGTGCCCTCGGGGGCCCAGGGGAGACCCAGTACTTC.

Of note for this clonotype: A single base separates this from a much larger clone, so it may be a read error. The CDR3 sequence is CAGSVRTSGGHEQYF. DNA of the CDR3: TGTGCCGGCAGTGTCCGGACTAGCGGGGGGCATGAGCAGTACTTC. The chain joins TRBV6-1 to TRBJ2-7, with 14 bases aligning to TRBD2. The CDR3 totals 15 residues. CDR1 is MNHNS, CDR2 SASEGT, per germline.